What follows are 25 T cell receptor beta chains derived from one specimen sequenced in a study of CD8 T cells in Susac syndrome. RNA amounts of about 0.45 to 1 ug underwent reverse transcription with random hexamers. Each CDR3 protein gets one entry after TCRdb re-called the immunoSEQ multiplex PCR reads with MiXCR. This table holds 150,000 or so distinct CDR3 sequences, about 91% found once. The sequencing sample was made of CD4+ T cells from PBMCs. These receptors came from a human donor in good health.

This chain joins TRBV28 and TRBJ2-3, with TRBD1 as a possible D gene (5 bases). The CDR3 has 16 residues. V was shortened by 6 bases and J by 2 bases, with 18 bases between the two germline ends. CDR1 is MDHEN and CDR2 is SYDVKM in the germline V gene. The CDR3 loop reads CASSLKPDIITDTQYF. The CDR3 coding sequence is TGTGCCAGCAGCCTGAAACCGGACATCATCACAGATACGCAGTATTTT.

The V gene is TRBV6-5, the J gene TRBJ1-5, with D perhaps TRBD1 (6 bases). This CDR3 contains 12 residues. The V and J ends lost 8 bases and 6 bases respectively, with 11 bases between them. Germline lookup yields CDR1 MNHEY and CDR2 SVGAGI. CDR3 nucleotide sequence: TGTGCCAGCCGCAGGGGATCTCAGCCCCAGCATTTT. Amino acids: CASRRGSQPQHF.

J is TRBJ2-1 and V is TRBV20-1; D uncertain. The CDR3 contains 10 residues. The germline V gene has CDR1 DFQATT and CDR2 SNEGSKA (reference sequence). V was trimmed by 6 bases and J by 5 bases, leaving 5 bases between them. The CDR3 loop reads CSAVNNEQFF. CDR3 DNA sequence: TGCAGTGCCGTGAACAATGAGCAGTTCTTC.

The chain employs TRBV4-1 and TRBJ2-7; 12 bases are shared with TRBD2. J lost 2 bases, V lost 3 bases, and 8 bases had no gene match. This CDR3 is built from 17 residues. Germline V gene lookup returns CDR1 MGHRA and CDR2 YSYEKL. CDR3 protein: CASSQNPGLAGTYEQYF. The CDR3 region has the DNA TGCGCCAGCAGCCAGAATCCCGGACTAGCGGGAACCTACGAGCAGTACTTC.

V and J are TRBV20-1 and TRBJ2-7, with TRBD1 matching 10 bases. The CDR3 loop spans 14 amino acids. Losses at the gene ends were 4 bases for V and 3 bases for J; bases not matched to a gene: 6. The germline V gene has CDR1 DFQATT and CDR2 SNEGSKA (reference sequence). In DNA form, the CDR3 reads TGCAGTGCTACGCCGGGACAGGGGTTCTACGAGCAGTACTTC. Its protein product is CSATPGQGFYEQYF.

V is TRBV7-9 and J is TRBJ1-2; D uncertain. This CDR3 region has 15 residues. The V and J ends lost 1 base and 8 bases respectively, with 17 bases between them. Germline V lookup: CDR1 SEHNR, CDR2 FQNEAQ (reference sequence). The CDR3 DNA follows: TGTGCCAGCAGCTTAGAGTGGCGGCGGGATGAAGGCTACACCTTC. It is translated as CASSLEWRRDEGYTF. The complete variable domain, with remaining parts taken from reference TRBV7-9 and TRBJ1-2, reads DTGVSQNPRHKITKRGQNVTFRCDPISEHNRLYWYRQTLGQGPEFLTYFQNEAQLEKSRLLSDRFSAERPKGSFSTLEIQRTEQGDSAMYLCASSLEWRRDEGYTFGSGTRLTVV.

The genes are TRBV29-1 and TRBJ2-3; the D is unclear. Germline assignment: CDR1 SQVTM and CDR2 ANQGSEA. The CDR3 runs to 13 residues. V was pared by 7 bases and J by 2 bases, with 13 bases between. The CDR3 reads CSASTTNTDTQYF. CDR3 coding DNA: TGCAGCGCATCCACTACGAACACAGATACGCAGTATTTT.

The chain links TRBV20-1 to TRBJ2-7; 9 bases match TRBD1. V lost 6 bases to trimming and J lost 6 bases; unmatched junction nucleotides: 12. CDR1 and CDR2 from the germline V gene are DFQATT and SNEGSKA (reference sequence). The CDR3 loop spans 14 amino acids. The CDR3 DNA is TGCAGTGCCGGGCCGGGACAGGGCCCTCGCGAGCAGTACTTC. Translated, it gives CSAGPGQGPREQYF.

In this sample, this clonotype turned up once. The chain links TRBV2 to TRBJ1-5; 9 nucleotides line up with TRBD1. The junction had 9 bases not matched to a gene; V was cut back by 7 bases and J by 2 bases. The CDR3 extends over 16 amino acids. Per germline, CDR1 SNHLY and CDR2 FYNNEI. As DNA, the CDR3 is TGTGCCAGCACCCCGACGGACAGGGGAGGCAATCAGCCCCAGCATTTT. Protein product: CASTPTDRGGNQPQHF.

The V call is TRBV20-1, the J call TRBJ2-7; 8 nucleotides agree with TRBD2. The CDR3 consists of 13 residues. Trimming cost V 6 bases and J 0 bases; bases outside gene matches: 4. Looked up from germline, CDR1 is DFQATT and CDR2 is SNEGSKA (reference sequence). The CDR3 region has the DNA TGCAGTGCCAGCCGGGGGGGCTCCTACGAGCAGTACTTC. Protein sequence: CSASRGGSYEQYF.

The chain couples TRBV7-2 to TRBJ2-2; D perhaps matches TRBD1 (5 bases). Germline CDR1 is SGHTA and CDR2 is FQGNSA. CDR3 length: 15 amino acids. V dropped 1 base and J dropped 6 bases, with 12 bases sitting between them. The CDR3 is CASSLDARAPGELFF. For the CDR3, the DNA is TGTGCCAGCAGCTTAGATGCCAGGGCGCCCGGGGAGCTGTTTTTT. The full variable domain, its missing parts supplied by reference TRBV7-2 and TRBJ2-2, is GAGVSQSPSNKVTEKGKDVELRCDPISGHTALYWYRQSLGQGLEFLIYFQGNSAPDKSGLPSDRFSAERTGGSVSTLTIQRTQQEDSAVYLCASSLDARAPGELFFGEGSRLTVL.

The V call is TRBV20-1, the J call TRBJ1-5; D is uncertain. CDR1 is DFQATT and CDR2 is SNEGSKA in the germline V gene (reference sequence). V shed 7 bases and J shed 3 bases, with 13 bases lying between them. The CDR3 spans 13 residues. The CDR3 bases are TGCAGTGTTTGGCCGGGCTCCAATCAGCCCCAGCATTTT. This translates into CSVWPGSNQPQHF.

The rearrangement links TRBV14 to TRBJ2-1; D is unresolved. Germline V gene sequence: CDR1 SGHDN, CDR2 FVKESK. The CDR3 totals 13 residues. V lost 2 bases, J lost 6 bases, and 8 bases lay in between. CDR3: CASSQNWGNEQFF. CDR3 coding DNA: TGTGCCAGCAGCCAAAATTGGGGCAATGAGCAGTTCTTC.

The CDR3 region is CASSTALSGANVLTF. The CDR3 DNA sequence: TGCGCCAGCAGCACGGCGTTAAGCGGGGCCAACGTCCTGACTTTC. V gene TRBV5-1 combines with J gene TRBJ2-6; D is unclear. This CDR3 region has 15 residues. Per the germline V gene, CDR1 is SGHRS and CDR2 is YFSETQ. The ends were cut back, 4 bases at V and 4 bases at J, with 12 bases in the middle.

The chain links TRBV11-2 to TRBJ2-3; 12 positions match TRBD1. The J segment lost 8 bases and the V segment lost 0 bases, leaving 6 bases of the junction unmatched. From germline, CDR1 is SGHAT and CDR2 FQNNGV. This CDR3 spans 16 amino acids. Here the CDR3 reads CASSLEGTGGRGTQYF. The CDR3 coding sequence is TGTGCCAGCAGCTTAGAGGGGACAGGGGGCCGGGGTACGCAGTATTTT.

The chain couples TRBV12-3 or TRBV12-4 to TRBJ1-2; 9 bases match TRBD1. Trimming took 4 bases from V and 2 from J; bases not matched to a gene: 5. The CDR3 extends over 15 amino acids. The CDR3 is CASSSTGTGNYGYTF. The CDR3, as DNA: TGTGCCAGCAGTTCTACCGGGACAGGGAACTATGGCTACACCTTC.

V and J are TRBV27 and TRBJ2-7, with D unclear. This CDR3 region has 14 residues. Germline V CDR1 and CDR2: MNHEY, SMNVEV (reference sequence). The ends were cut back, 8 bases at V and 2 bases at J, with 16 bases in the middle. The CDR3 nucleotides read TGTGCCAGCCGCCCCCTGAGTTCAACCTACGAGCAGTACTTC. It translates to CASRPLSSTYEQYF.

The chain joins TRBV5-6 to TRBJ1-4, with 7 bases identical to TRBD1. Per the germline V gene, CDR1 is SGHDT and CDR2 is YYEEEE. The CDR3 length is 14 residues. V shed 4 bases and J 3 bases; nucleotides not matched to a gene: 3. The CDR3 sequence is CASSTGTANEKLFF. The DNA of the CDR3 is TGTGCCAGCAGCACCGGGACAGCTAATGAAAAACTGTTTTTT.

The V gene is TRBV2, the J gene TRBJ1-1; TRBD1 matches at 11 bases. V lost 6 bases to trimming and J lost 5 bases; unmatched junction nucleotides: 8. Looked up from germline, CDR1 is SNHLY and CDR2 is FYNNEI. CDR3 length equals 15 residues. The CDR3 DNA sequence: TGTGCCAGCAGCGGGACAGGGGGAAGGGGGACTGAAGCTTTCTTT. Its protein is CASSGTGGRGTEAFF.

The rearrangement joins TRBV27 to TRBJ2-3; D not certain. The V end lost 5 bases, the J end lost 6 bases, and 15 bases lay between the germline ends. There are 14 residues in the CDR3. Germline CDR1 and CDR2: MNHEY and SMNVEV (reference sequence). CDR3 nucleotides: TGTGCCAGCAGTCCGGACCGGTGGACGGATACGCAGTATTTT. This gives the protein CASSPDRWTDTQYF.

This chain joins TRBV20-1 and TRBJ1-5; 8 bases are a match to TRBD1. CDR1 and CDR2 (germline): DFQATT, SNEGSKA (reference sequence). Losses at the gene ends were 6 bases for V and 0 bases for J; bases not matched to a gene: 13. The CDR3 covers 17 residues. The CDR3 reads CSARGQGFPNSNQPQHF. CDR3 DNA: TGCAGTGCCCGAGGACAGGGATTCCCCAATAGCAATCAGCCCCAGCATTTT.

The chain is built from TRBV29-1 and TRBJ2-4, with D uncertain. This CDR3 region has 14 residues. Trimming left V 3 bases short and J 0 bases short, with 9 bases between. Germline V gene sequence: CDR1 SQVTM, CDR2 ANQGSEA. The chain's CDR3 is CSVDRSQAKNIQYF. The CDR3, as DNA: TGCAGCGTTGATAGGAGTCAAGCCAAAAACATTCAGTACTTC.

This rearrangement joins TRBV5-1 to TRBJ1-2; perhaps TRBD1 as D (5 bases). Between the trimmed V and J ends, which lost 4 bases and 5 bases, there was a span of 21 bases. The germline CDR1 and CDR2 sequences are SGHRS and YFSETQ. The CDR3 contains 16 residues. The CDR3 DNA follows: TGCGCCAGCAGCCCCACCTTACGCAGGGCACTATATGGCTACACCTTC. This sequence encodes CASSPTLRRALYGYTF.

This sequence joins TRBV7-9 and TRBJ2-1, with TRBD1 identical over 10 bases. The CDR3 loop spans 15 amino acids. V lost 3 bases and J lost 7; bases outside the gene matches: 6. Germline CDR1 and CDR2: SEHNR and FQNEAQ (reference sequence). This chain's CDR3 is CASSFRDRGLNEQFF. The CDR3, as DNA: TGTGCCAGCAGCTTCCGGGACAGGGGACTTAATGAGCAGTTCTTC.

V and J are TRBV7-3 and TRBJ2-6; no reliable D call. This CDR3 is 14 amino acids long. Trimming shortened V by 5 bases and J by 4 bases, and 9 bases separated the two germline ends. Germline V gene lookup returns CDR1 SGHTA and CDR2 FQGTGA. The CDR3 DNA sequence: TGTGCCAGCAGCCCGTCCCGGGGGGCCAACGTCCTGACTTTC. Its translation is CASSPSRGANVLTF.